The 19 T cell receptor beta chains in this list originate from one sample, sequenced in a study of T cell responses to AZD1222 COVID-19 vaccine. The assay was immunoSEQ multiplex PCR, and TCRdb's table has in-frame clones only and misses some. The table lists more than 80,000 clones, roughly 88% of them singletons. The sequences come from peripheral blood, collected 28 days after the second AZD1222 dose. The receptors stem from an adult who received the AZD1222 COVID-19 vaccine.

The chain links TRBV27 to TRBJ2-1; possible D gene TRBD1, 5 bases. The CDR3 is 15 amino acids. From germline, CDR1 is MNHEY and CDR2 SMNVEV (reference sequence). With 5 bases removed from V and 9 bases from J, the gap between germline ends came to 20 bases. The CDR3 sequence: CASSSSRGIGGEQFF. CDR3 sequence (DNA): TGTGCCAGCAGTAGTAGTAGGGGAATTGGCGGTGAGCAGTTCTTC.

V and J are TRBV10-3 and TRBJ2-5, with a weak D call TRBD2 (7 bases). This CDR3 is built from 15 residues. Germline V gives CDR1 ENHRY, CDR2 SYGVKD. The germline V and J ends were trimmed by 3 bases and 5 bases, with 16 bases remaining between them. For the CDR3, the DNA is TGTGCCATCAGTGATGGGGGGGGCGGTCGGGAGACCCAGTACTTC. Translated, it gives CAISDGGGGRETQYF.

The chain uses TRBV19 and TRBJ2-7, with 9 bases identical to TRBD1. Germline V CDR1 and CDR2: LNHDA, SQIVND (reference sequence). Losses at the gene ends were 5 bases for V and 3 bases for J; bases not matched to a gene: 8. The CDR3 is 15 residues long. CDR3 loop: CASSDSGTGFYEQYF. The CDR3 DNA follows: TGTGCCAGTAGTGATTCCGGGACAGGGTTCTACGAGCAGTACTTC.

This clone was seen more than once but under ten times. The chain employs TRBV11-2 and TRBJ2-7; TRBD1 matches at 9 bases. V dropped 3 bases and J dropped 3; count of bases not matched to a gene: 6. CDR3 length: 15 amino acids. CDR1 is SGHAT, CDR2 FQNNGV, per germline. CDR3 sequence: CASSFTGGSFYEQYF. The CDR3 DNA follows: TGTGCCAGCAGCTTTACAGGGGGCAGTTTCTACGAGCAGTACTTC.

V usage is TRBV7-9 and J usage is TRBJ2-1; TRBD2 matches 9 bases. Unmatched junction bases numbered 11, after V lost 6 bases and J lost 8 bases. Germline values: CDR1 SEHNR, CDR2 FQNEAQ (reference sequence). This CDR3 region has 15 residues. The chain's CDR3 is CASSPRGGASDEQFF. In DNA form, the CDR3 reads TGTGCCAGCAGTCCCCGCGGGGGGGCCTCCGATGAGCAGTTCTTC. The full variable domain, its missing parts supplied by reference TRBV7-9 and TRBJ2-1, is DTGVSQNPRHKITKRGQNVTFRCDPISEHNRLYWYRQTLGQGPEFLTYFQNEAQLEKSRLLSDRFSAERPKGSFSTLEIQRTEQGDSAMYLCASSPRGGASDEQFFGPGTRLTVL.

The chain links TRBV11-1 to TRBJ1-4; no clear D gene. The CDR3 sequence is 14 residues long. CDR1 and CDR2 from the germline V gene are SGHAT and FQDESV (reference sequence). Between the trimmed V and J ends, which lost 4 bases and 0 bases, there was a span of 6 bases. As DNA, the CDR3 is TGTGCCAGCAGCTGGAGACCAACTAATGAAAAACTGTTTTTT. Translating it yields CASSWRPTNEKLFF.

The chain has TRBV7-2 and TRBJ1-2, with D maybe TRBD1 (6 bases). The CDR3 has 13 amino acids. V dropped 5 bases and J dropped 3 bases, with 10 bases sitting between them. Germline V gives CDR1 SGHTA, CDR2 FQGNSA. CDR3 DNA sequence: TGTGCCAGCAGCCGGGACAAAGACTATGGCTACACCTTC. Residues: CASSRDKDYGYTF.

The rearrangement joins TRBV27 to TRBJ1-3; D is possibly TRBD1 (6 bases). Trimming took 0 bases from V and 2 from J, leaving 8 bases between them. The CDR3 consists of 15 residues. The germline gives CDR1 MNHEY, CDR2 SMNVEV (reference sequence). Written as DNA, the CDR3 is TGTGCCAGCAGTTTATCGGACAGTCCTGGAAACACCATATATTTT. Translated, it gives CASSLSDSPGNTIYF.

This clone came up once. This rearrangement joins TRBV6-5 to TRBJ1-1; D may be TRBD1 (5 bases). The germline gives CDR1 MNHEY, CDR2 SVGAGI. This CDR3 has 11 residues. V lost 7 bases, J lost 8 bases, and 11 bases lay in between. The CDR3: CASTDSTEAFF. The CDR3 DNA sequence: TGTGCCAGCACCGACAGCACCGAAGCTTTCTTT.

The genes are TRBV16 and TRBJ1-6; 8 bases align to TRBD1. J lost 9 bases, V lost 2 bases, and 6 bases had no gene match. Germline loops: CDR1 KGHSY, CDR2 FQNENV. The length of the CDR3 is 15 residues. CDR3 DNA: TGTGCCAGCAGCCAACAGGGGGCGGGTAGTTCACCCCTCCACTTT. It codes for CASSQQGAGSSPLHF.

CDR3 amino acids: CASARTVNTEAFF. CDR3 coding DNA: TGTGCCAGCGCGCGGACTGTGAACACTGAAGCTTTCTTT. The chain recombines TRBV6-5 with TRBJ1-1; D remains unclear. V lost 8 bases, J lost 0 bases, and 10 bases lay in between. Germline CDR1 MNHEY, CDR2 SVGAGI. The CDR3 loop spans 13 amino acids.

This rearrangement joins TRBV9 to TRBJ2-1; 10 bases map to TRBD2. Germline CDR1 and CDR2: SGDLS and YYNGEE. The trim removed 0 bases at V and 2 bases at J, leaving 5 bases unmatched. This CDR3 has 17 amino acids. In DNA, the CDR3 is TGTGCCAGCAGCGTAGCCGGGACTAGCGCAACCTACAATGAGCAGTTCTTC. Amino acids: CASSVAGTSATYNEQFF.

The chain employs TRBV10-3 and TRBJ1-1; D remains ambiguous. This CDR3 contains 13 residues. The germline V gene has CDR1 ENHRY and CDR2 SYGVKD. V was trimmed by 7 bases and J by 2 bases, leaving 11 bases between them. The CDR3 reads CAINPGPNTEAFF. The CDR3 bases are TGTGCCATCAATCCGGGCCCCAACACTGAAGCTTTCTTT.

The DNA for the CDR3 is TGTGCCAGCAGCAAAGAAGCGAGGGTTTATGGCTACACCTTC. Encoded protein: CASSKEARVYGYTF. The rearrangement uses TRBV21-1 and TRBJ1-2. TRBV21-1 is labeled a pseudogene. This CDR3 has 14 residues.

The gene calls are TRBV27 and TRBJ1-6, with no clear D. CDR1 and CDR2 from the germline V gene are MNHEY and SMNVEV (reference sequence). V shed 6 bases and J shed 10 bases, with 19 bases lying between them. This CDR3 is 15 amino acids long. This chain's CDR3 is CASRPLTPVGSPLHF. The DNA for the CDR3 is TGTGCCAGCAGACCCCTGACACCGGTGGGGTCACCCCTCCACTTT.

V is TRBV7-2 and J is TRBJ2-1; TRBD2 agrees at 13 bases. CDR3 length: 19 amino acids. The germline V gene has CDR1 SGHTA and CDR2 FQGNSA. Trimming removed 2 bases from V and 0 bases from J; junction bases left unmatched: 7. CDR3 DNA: TGTGCCAGCAGCTTATTACTAGCGGGGGGGCGGAGCTCCTACAATGAGCAGTTCTTC. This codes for CASSLLLAGGRSSYNEQFF.

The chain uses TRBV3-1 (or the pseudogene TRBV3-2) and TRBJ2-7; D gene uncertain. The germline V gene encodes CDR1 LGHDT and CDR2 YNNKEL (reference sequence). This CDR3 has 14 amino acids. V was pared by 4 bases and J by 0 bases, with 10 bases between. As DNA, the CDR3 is TGTGCCAGCAGCCCGATGTCTTACTCCTACGAGCAGTACTTC. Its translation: CASSPMSYSYEQYF.

CDR3 DNA sequence: TGTGCCAGCAGCTTAGATTCACCCCTCCACTTT. Residues: CASSLDSPLHF. The J gene is TRBJ1-6, the V gene TRBV7-9; no reliable D call. Germline CDR1 is SEHNR and CDR2 is FQNEAQ (reference sequence). Trimming shortened V by 1 base and J by 8 bases, and 0 bases separated the two germline ends. CDR3 length: 11 amino acids.

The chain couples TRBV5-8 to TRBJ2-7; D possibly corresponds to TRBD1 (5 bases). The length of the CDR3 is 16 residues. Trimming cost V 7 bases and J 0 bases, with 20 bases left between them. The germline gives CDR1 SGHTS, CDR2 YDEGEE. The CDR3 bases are TGTGCCAGCCGCAGGAGAAGGACACTTAGCTCCTACGAGCAGTACTTC. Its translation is CASRRRRTLSSYEQYF.